Presented here are 16 T cell receptor beta chains from one specimen sequenced in a study of cytomegalovirus exposure and HLA in healthy donors. Both 60 Vbeta primers and 13 Jbeta primers went into the PCR. TCRdb's table, derived via immunoSEQ multiplex PCR, lists solely in-frame clones and lacks some. The table has about 300,000 clones, more than 80% seen once. The sample comprised PBMCs. The source of these receptors is a man in his forties in good health and CMV-seropositive.

V and J are TRBV25-1 and TRBJ2-7; D might be TRBD1 (6 bases). V was pared by 1 base and J by 5 bases, with 12 bases between. CDR3 length equals 14 residues. Germline V gene lookup returns CDR1 MGHDK and CDR2 SYGVNS. CDR3 loop: CASSELRGHHEQYF. The CDR3 DNA reads TGTGCCAGCAGTGAATTGAGGGGACACCACGAGCAGTACTTC.

The chain is built from TRBV5-1 and TRBJ1-2; the D is unclear. Per germline, CDR1 SGHRS and CDR2 YFSETQ. Trimming took off 4 bases at V and 4 bases at J, with 14 bases between the two ends. The CDR3 contains 14 residues. CDR3 sequence (DNA): TGCGCCAGCAGCCTACTACGGCCGGGCTATGGCTACACCTTC. Encoded protein: CASSLLRPGYGYTF.

This chain links TRBV30 with TRBJ1-2; the match to TRBD1 covers 10 bases. The CDR3 consists of 14 residues. V gave up 3 bases and J gave up 2 bases; unmatched junction bases: 3. Looked up from germline, CDR1 is GTSNPN and CDR2 is SVGIG (reference sequence). The CDR3 DNA is TGTGCCTGGAGGGGACAGGGGATGAACTATGGCTACACCTTC. It encodes CAWRGQGMNYGYTF.

The CDR3 region has the DNA TGTGCCAGCAGTGCGACCGACAGGCGCAATCAGCCCCAGCATTTT. It specifies CASSATDRRNQPQHF. V is TRBV28 and J is TRBJ1-5; the D gene is possibly TRBD1 (6 bases). With 5 bases removed from V and 2 bases from J, the gap between germline ends came to 13 bases. Germline CDR1 is MDHEN and CDR2 is SYDVKM. The CDR3 consists of 15 residues.

The rearrangement joins TRBV7-2 to TRBJ2-1; 9 nucleotides align to TRBD1. Germline V lookup: CDR1 SGHTA, CDR2 FQGNSA. V trimming: 5 bases; J trimming: 3 bases; junction bases outside the gene matches: 5. CDR3 size: 15 residues. CDR3 sequence: CASSVQGAIYNEQFF. DNA for the CDR3: TGTGCCAGCAGCGTACAGGGGGCGATCTACAATGAGCAGTTCTTC.

This chain joins TRBV6-5 and TRBJ1-2; TRBD1 is a possible D gene (6 bases). Per germline, CDR1 MNHEY and CDR2 SVGAGI. This CDR3 region has 13 residues. The V gene lost 0 bases and the J gene lost 6 bases, with 8 bases spanning the gap. This CDR3 is CASSYSRTDGYTF. CDR3 DNA sequence: TGTGCCAGCAGTTACTCCCGGACAGATGGCTACACCTTC.

V gene TRBV2 combines with J gene TRBJ2-3; no firm D call. Between the trimmed V and J ends, which lost 3 bases and 3 bases, there was a span of 16 bases. This CDR3 is built from 16 residues. Germline V gene sequence: CDR1 SNHLY, CDR2 FYNNEI. The CDR3 here is CASSERVVRTTDTQYF. Written as DNA, the CDR3 is TGTGCCAGCAGTGAGCGAGTGGTGCGCACGACAGATACGCAGTATTTT.

This clone was found a few times. The rearrangement uses TRBV27 and TRBJ2-1, with 7 bases fitting TRBD1. V lost 0 bases and J lost 5; bases outside the gene matches: 10. The CDR3 totals 17 residues. Germline CDR1 and CDR2: MNHEY and SMNVEV (reference sequence). The CDR3 protein is CASSLSAYGTVDNEQFF. Here the CDR3 DNA reads TGTGCCAGCAGTTTATCGGCTTACGGGACAGTTGACAATGAGCAGTTCTTC.

The chain combines TRBV4-2 with TRBJ2-1, with 8 bases fitting TRBD2. Germline V gene data show CDR1 as LGHNA and CDR2 as YNFKEQ. V gave up 0 bases and J gave up 5 bases; unmatched junction bases: 6. The CDR3 is 16 amino acids. CDR3 coding DNA: TGTGCCAGCAGCCAAGATGCGGGAGGCTTCAACAATGAGCAGTTCTTC. This encodes CASSQDAGGFNNEQFF.

The rearrangement joins TRBV27 to TRBJ2-7, with D maybe TRBD1 (5 bases). CDR1 is MNHEY, CDR2 SMNVEV, per germline (reference sequence). V lost 4 bases, J lost 5 bases, and 12 bases lay in between. The CDR3 sequence is 13 residues long. CDR3 nucleotides: TGTGCCAGCAGTTCTCAGGGTAGCCACGAGCAGTACTTC. This translates into CASSSQGSHEQYF.

Notes on this clone: Its ends do not fully match the called genes, so a read error is possible. The chain is built from TRBV7-7 and TRBJ2-2; 7 nucleotides align to TRBD2. The length of the CDR3 is 17 residues. The germline V gene encodes CDR1 SSHAT and CDR2 FNYEAQ (reference sequence). The CDR3 DNA is TGTGCTAGCAGCCGGGGGTGGGCGGGAGAAAACACCGGGGAGCTGTTTTTT. Protein product: CASSRGWAGENTGELFF.

This clone showed up just a few times. The rearrangement joins TRBV28 to TRBJ1-4; a possible D gene is TRBD1 (5 bases). V was cut by 3 bases and J by 5 bases, with 13 bases left in between. The germline V gene has CDR1 MDHEN and CDR2 SYDVKM. This CDR3 is built from 15 residues. The chain's CDR3 is CASSFQTAPNEKLFF. The DNA of the CDR3 is TGTGCCAGCAGTTTCCAGACAGCACCAAATGAAAAACTGTTTTTT.

J is TRBJ2-5 and V is TRBV5-6, with D possibly being TRBD2 (6 bases). The CDR3 is 16 amino acids. CDR1 is SGHDT and CDR2 is YYEEEE in the germline V gene. Trimming took off 4 bases at V and 4 bases at J, with 20 bases between the two ends. Here the CDR3 DNA reads TGTGCCAGCAGCGGGGACCGCGTCAGGCGGGGAGAGACCCAGTACTTC. Its protein product is CASSGDRVRRGETQYF.

The chain recombines TRBV2 with TRBJ2-1; possibly TRBD2 for D (5 bases). Germline V CDR1 and CDR2: SNHLY, FYNNEI. The CDR3 spans 13 residues. The V end lost 10 bases, the J end lost 0 bases, and 10 bases lay between the germline ends. CDR3 nucleotides: TGTGCCAACCAGCGGAGCTCCTACAATGAGCAGTTCTTC. This gives the protein CANQRSSYNEQFF.

The V gene is TRBV10-3, the J gene TRBJ2-3; 7 nucleotides match TRBD1. The V gene end was trimmed by 4 bases and the J gene end by 11 bases; junction bases not matched to a gene: 12. The CDR3 runs 14 residues. Germline CDR1 is ENHRY and CDR2 is SYGVKD. The DNA for the CDR3 is TGTGCCATCAGTGTCCCAGAGGGGGCCCGGGAGCAGTATTTT. This sequence encodes CAISVPEGAREQYF.

CDR3 nucleotide sequence: TGCGCCAGCAGCCAAGCTCCGGGACAGGGTTCAGATACGCAGTATTTT. Protein: CASSQAPGQGSDTQYF. The chain recombines TRBV4-1 with TRBJ2-3; 9 bases align to TRBD1. Germline values: CDR1 MGHRA, CDR2 YSYEKL. The junction had 6 bases not matched to a gene; V was cut back by 1 base and J by 4 bases. The CDR3 totals 16 residues.